The subject of this entry is one T cell receptor beta chain. V dropped 0 bases and J dropped 4 bases, with 7 bases sitting between them. Germline values: CDR1 MNHNY, CDR2 SVGAGI (reference sequence). The CDR3 has 14 amino acids. The data were obtained in a study of blood T cell repertoires in COVID-19. The wider study: Samples taken during acute and convalescent COVID-19 were collected in the United States, Italy and Spain. The cDNA or gDNA used as material had been derived from T cells, B-cell-depleted T cells, or PBMCs.

Authors' data handling: Amplification with reference gene primers provided the estimates of nucleated cell counts. Sequencing was performed with immunoSEQ multiplex PCR; in TCRdb, only in-frame clones are kept and a portion is missing. For V, J and clone size, that table is used; D and trimming come from the DNA. The data show 200,000 to 250,000 clones, roughly 84% seen once. Sequencing was done on a sample of peripheral blood. This clonotype originated in a man aged 40-50 years with acute or convalescent COVID-19. This chain uses TRBV6-6 with TRBJ2-1; maybe TRBD2 (5 bases). CDR3 bases: TGTGCCAGCAGTTACTCGAGGGCTTACAATGAGCAGTTCTTC. Protein product: CASSYSRAYNEQFF.